The 27 T cell receptor beta chains given below trace back to one sample, sequenced in a study of blood T cell repertoires in COVID-19. Method: immunoSEQ multiplex PCR; TCRdb's copy keeps in-frame clones and lacks some. This table has around 160,000 clones, under 90% appearing once. Sequences were obtained from peripheral blood. These receptors were obtained from a human donor in a cohort sampled during active COVID-19.

The genes are TRBV3-1 (or the pseudogene TRBV3-2) and TRBJ2-3; possible D gene TRBD1, 5 bases. The V gene's germline CDR1 is LGHDT and CDR2 YNNKEL (reference sequence). This CDR3 comprises 16 residues. Trimming shortened V by 0 bases and J by 0 bases, and 10 bases separated the two germline ends. The CDR3 DNA sequence: TGTGCCAGCAGCCAAGAAAGGGGCTGGAGCACAGATACGCAGTATTTT. Amino acid sequence: CASSQERGWSTDTQYF.

There are a few counts of this clone. The chain joins TRBV7-9 to TRBJ2-7, with 7 bases lining up with TRBD2. The CDR3 contains 13 residues. V shed 7 bases, J shed 6 bases, and the junction held 9 bases outside the gene matches. Germline V gene sequence: CDR1 SEHNR, CDR2 FQNEAQ (reference sequence). The CDR3 DNA follows: TGTGCCAGCATCCTTACGGGGGAGGGCGAGCAGTACTTC. Its protein product is CASILTGEGEQYF. The complete variable domain, with remaining parts taken from reference TRBV7-9 and TRBJ2-7, reads DTGVSQNPRHKITKRGQNVTFRCDPISEHNRLYWYRQTLGQGPEFLTYFQNEAQLEKSRLLSDRFSAERPKGSFSTLEIQRTEQGDSAMYLCASILTGEGEQYFGPGTRLTVT.

The CDR3 coding sequence is TGCAGCTTTGGGGGCCTGGGTTACACTGAAGCTTTCTTT. This encodes CSFGGLGYTEAFF. The J gene is TRBJ1-1, the V gene TRBV29-1, with D perhaps matching TRBD1 (6 bases). Trimming removed 8 bases from V and 3 bases from J, with 16 bases in between. Germline V gene sequence: CDR1 SQVTM, CDR2 ANQGSEA. This CDR3 has 13 amino acids.

The chain couples TRBV4-3 to TRBJ2-2; 11 nucleotides line up with TRBD1. V lost 3 bases and J lost 5; bases outside the gene matches: 11. In germline, CDR1 is LGHNA, CDR2 YSLEER. This CDR3 is 18 amino acids long. The CDR3 here is CASSQGTRTGGLTGELFF. CDR3 in DNA: TGCGCCAGCAGCCAGGGGACTCGGACAGGGGGCCTTACCGGGGAGCTGTTTTTT.

The genes are TRBV5-1 and TRBJ2-1; 9 nucleotides align to TRBD2. This CDR3 is 15 amino acids long. Germline CDR1 is SGHRS and CDR2 is YFSETQ. J gave up 5 bases and V 3 bases, and 6 bases lay outside the gene matches. Here the CDR3 reads CASSSISGGNNEQFF. DNA for the CDR3: TGCGCCAGCAGCTCTATTAGCGGGGGTAACAATGAGCAGTTCTTC.

CDR3 loop: CASSLQRRGGLEAFF. Written as DNA, the CDR3 is TGTGCCAGCAGCTTACAGCGCAGAGGGGGCCTTGAAGCTTTCTTT. The chain carries TRBV7-2 and TRBJ1-1; the match to TRBD1 covers 7 bases. Looked up from germline, CDR1 is SGHTA and CDR2 is FQGNSA. Germline trimming cut 2 bases from V and 7 bases from J; bases unmatched to any gene: 10. The length of the CDR3 is 15 residues.

This clone was seen just once. The chain joins TRBV6-1 to TRBJ2-7, with D possibly TRBD1 on 5 matching bases. The V end was cut by 1 base, the J end by 3 bases, with 13 bases between. The CDR3 has 15 amino acids. Germline-derived CDR1 and CDR2 are MNHNS and SASEGT. The CDR3 reads CASSEDRQRVYEQYF. CDR3 DNA sequence: TGTGCCAGCAGTGAAGACAGGCAGCGCGTCTACGAGCAGTACTTC.

The chain recombines TRBV5-6 with TRBJ1-2; 9 nucleotides line up with TRBD1. Germline loops: CDR1 SGHDT, CDR2 YYEEEE. Trimming took 0 bases from V and 6 from J; bases not matched to a gene: 12. This CDR3 region has 17 residues. The CDR3 sequence: CASSLGDGQGRLDGYTF. The CDR3 DNA reads as TGTGCCAGCAGCTTGGGAGACGGACAGGGGAGGTTGGATGGCTACACCTTC.

The chain carries TRBV12-3 or TRBV12-4 and TRBJ1-4; D is unclear. The CDR3 sequence is 12 residues long. Trimming cost V 1 base and J 14 bases, with 11 bases left between them. In DNA form, the CDR3 reads TGTGCCAGCAGTTTAGTTGGGGAGGCCCTGTTTTTT. This encodes CASSLVGEALFF.

The chain recombines TRBV10-2 with TRBJ2-4, with 9 positions matching TRBD1. V gave up 4 bases and J gave up 1 base; unmatched junction bases: 5. The CDR3 contains 16 residues. CDR1 and CDR2 (germline): WSHSY, SAAADI. CDR3 sequence: CASSARTGEAKNIQYF. As DNA, the CDR3 is TGCGCCAGCAGTGCCAGGACAGGGGAGGCCAAAAACATTCAGTACTTC.

The rearrangement uses TRBV6-6 and TRBJ1-2, with 7 bases fitting TRBD1. V lost 0 bases and J lost 9; bases outside the gene matches: 10. This CDR3 comprises 15 residues. The germline V gene encodes CDR1 MNHNY and CDR2 SVGAGI (reference sequence). For the CDR3, the DNA is TGTGCCAGCAGTTACTCGAGGGGGACAGCACCGAGCTACACCTTC. Its translation: CASSYSRGTAPSYTF.

The chain combines TRBV13 with TRBJ1-2, with 7 positions matching TRBD1. The CDR3 runs 13 residues. CDR1 and CDR2 (germline): PRHDT, FYEKMQ (reference sequence). Losses at the gene ends were 3 bases for V and 6 bases for J; bases not matched to a gene: 4. In DNA, the CDR3 is TGTGCCAGCAGCTTTGACAGGGTGAATGGCTACACCTTC. Translation gives CASSFDRVNGYTF.

This clone was detected a few times. The chain is built from TRBV7-8 and TRBJ1-2; D gene unclear. CDR3 length: 13 residues. The V gene lost 5 bases and the J gene lost 4 bases, with 11 bases spanning the gap. CDR1 is SGHVS and CDR2 is FQNEAQ in the germline V gene. This CDR3 is CASSPREVYGYTF. The CDR3 coding sequence is TGTGCCAGCAGCCCCCGCGAGGTCTATGGCTACACCTTC.

J is TRBJ2-3 and V is TRBV13; TRBD2 matches 10 bases. Germline V gene lookup returns CDR1 PRHDT and CDR2 FYEKMQ (reference sequence). V shed 2 bases, J shed 5 bases, and the junction held 7 bases outside the gene matches. CDR3 length: 16 amino acids. In DNA, the CDR3 is TGTGCCAGCAGCTTAACAAGCGGGGGGGGAGGAGATACGCAGTATTTT. Translation gives CASSLTSGGGGDTQYF.

This clone was recorded a few times. V gene TRBV6-2 or TRBV6-3 combines with J gene TRBJ1-2; 10 nucleotides line up with TRBD1. Looked up from germline, CDR1 is MNHEY and CDR2 is SVGEGT. With V trimmed by 2 bases and J by 7 bases, 4 bases remained unmatched. This CDR3 spans 14 amino acids. Here the CDR3 reads CASSYGQGVSGYTF. The CDR3, as DNA: TGTGCCAGCAGTTACGGACAGGGGGTTTCTGGCTACACCTTC.

The chain joins TRBV6-5 to TRBJ2-7, with 8 bases fitting TRBD1. Germline assignment: CDR1 MNHEY and CDR2 SVGAGI. Germline trimming cut 11 bases from V and 0 bases from J; bases unmatched to any gene: 6. The CDR3 spans 13 residues. As DNA, the CDR3 is TGTGCCGCCAGGACAGGGACCTCCTACGAGCAGTACTTC. Its translation: CAARTGTSYEQYF.

J is TRBJ1-1 and V is TRBV4-1, with 8 nucleotides matching TRBD1. Unmatched junction bases numbered 2, after V lost 4 bases and J lost 4 bases. From germline, CDR1 is MGHRA and CDR2 YSYEKL. CDR3 size: 13 residues. The CDR3 DNA reads TGCGCCAGCAGCCGACAGGGGAGCACTGAAGCTTTCTTT. Protein product: CASSRQGSTEAFF.

This clone was seen just once. The chain is built from TRBV11-3 and TRBJ2-2; D uncertain. Germline CDR1 reads SGHNT; CDR2 reads YENEEA. Deletions cut 5 bases from V and 3 bases from J, with 7 bases between. The CDR3 runs 13 residues. CDR3 sequence (DNA): TGTGCCAGCAGCCCCCTAGACACCGGGGAGCTGTTTTTT. This codes for CASSPLDTGELFF. Combining the CDR3 with reference TRBV11-3 and TRBJ2-2 gives the whole variable domain EAGVVQSPRYKIIEKKQPVAFWCNPISGHNTLYWYLQNLGQGPELLIRYENEEAVDDSQLPKDRFSAERLKGVDSTLKIQPAELGDSAVYLCASSPLDTGELFFGEGSRLTVL.

V gene TRBV27 combines with J gene TRBJ2-7, with no clear D. The CDR3 totals 13 residues. The germline V and J ends were trimmed by 6 bases and 0 bases, with 9 bases remaining between them. From germline, CDR1 is MNHEY and CDR2 SMNVEV (reference sequence). This CDR3 reads CASSETGSYEQYF. DNA for the CDR3: TGTGCCAGCAGCGAAACGGGCTCCTACGAGCAGTACTTC.

This rearrangement joins TRBV7-3 to TRBJ2-1; D possibly corresponds to TRBD2 (5 bases). The CDR3 totals 13 residues. Deletions cut 1 base from V and 9 bases from J, with 10 bases between. Per germline, CDR1 SGHTA and CDR2 FQGTGA. The CDR3 region has the DNA TGTGCCAGCAGCTTAATTGGAGGCGTTGAGCAGTTCTTC. Translation: CASSLIGGVEQFF.

The gene calls are TRBV2 and TRBJ1-2, with 7 bases fitting TRBD1. CDR3 size: 15 residues. J lost 4 bases, V lost 6 bases, and 11 bases had no gene match. Germline loops: CDR1 SNHLY, CDR2 FYNNEI. Here the CDR3 DNA reads TGTGCCAGCAGGGACCCGGGACAGCAAGCCTATGGCTACACCTTC. It encodes CASRDPGQQAYGYTF.

The chain is built from TRBV27 and TRBJ1-1; TRBD1 matches at 9 bases. Germline CDR1 MNHEY, CDR2 SMNVEV (reference sequence). The CDR3 is made up of 14 amino acids. The J segment lost 5 bases and the V segment lost 5 bases, leaving 6 bases of the junction unmatched. The CDR3 loop is CASSKGQGGTEAFF. The DNA for the CDR3 is TGTGCCAGCAGTAAGGGACAGGGTGGGACTGAAGCTTTCTTT.

DNA for the CDR3: TGTGCCACCCGACTAGCGGGGGTACCCACAGATACGCAGTATTTT. The encoded protein is CATRLAGVPTDTQYF. This chain uses TRBV27 with TRBJ2-3; 12 nucleotides match TRBD2. Germline V gene data show CDR1 as MNHEY and CDR2 as SMNVEV (reference sequence). The V segment lost 10 bases and the J segment 2 bases; nucleotides outside the gene matches: 7. This CDR3 contains 15 residues.

The V call is TRBV6-5, the J call TRBJ1-6, with TRBD1 matching over 8 bases. The V segment lost 4 bases and the J segment 7 bases; nucleotides outside the gene matches: 9. Looked up from germline, CDR1 is MNHEY and CDR2 is SVGAGI. The CDR3 covers 16 residues. CDR3 sequence (DNA): TGTGCCAGCAGTTTCCCGCAGGGGGCGGGAAATTCACCCCTCCACTTT. It encodes CASSFPQGAGNSPLHF.

The rearrangement uses TRBV12-3 or TRBV12-4 and TRBJ1-2; 9 positions agree with TRBD1. The V and J ends lost 6 bases and 8 bases, in that order; junction bases with no gene match: 4. The CDR3 spans 12 residues. CDR3 sequence reads: CASRQGAGGYTF. CDR3 sequence (DNA): TGTGCCAGCAGACAGGGGGCGGGAGGCTACACCTTC.

J is TRBJ1-6 and V is TRBV7-2; 8 bases map to TRBD1. CDR1 SGHTA and CDR2 FQGNSA come from the germline V gene. V shed 5 bases and J 0 bases; nucleotides not matched to a gene: 6. The CDR3 totals 17 residues. The CDR3 region has the DNA TGTGCCAGCAGCCGCGGACAGGGATCCTCCTATAATTCACCCCTCCACTTT. Its translation is CASSRGQGSSYNSPLHF.

This clone has more than one count but fewer than ten. The gene calls are TRBV21-1 and TRBJ1-5; the D call of TRBD1 is as the table states it, not checked on the DNA. TRBV21-1 is a documented pseudogene. CDR3 length: 15 amino acids. The CDR3 DNA reads as TGTGCCAGCAGCAACGCAAGGGGTCCCCATCAGCCCCAGCATTTT. Its protein is CASSNARGPHQPQHF.